Presented here are 15 T cell receptor beta chains from one specimen sequenced in a study of patients and donors after allogeneic stem cell transplantation. Using its own MiXCR run on the RT-PCR reads, TCRdb lists one record per CDR3 protein. Of approximately 170,000 distinct CDR3 sequences in the sample, 30% were seen once. The sample was blood, either unsorted or a sorted T cell fraction (not recorded which). The receptors here all came from a human donor who was either an allogeneic HSCT recipient or a stem cell or donor lymphocyte infusion donor (not recorded which). It is not recorded whose cells these are; they may come from a transplant donor.

The chain employs TRBV7-9 and TRBJ2-1, with D unclear. This CDR3 spans 14 amino acids. Germline loops: CDR1 SEHNR, CDR2 FQNEAQ (reference sequence). Trimming removed 0 bases from V and 8 bases from J, with 11 bases in between. This CDR3 reads CASSLAAEGDEQFF. The CDR3 bases are TGTGCCAGCAGCTTAGCGGCCGAAGGCGATGAGCAGTTCTTC.

This clonotype has a handful of counts. The chain uses TRBV12-3 or TRBV12-4 and TRBJ1-1, with TRBD1 as a possible D gene (6 bases). V dropped 5 bases and J dropped 0 bases, with 13 bases sitting between them. This CDR3 comprises 15 residues. The CDR3 DNA is TGTGCCAGCAGTAGCACCCGACAGGTGAACACTGAAGCTTTCTTT. It codes for CASSSTRQVNTEAFF.

This clonotype came up a few times. This chain uses TRBV20-1 with TRBJ1-2, with D tentatively TRBD1 (6 bases). Trimming removed 6 bases from V and 8 bases from J, with 16 bases in between. Looked up from germline, CDR1 is DFQATT and CDR2 is SNEGSKA (reference sequence). The CDR3 loop spans 12 amino acids. This CDR3 is CSARPGHGGYTF. The DNA for the CDR3 is TGCAGTGCCCGACCGGGACATGGGGGCTACACCTTC.

The rearrangement joins TRBV28 to TRBJ2-7; weak D call: TRBD1 (5 bases). Trimming removed 5 bases at V and 2 bases at J, with 10 bases between. Germline V CDR1 and CDR2: MDHEN, SYDVKM. This CDR3 has 13 amino acids. CDR3 loop: CASSDDSTYEQYF. In nucleotides, the CDR3 is TGTGCCAGCAGTGATGACAGTACCTACGAGCAGTACTTC.

The chain joins TRBV7-6 to TRBJ1-1; D may be TRBD1 (5 bases). Trimming shortened V by 0 bases and J by 1 base, and 9 bases separated the two germline ends. From germline, CDR1 is SGHVS and CDR2 FNYEAQ. This CDR3 has 15 residues. CDR3 nucleotides: TGTGCCAGCAGCTTAGCGCCTACAGGGAACACTGAAGCTTTCTTT. Residues: CASSLAPTGNTEAFF.

This clonotype showed up just a few times. The chain uses TRBV12-3 or TRBV12-4 and TRBJ1-4; D unclear. The CDR3 runs to 11 residues. Trimming removed 1 base from V and 10 bases from J, with 4 bases in between. The CDR3 region is CASSLVGKLFF. The CDR3 DNA sequence: TGTGCCAGCAGTTTAGTCGGAAAACTGTTTTTT.

The chain uses TRBV6-5 and TRBJ2-3; D remains ambiguous. V lost 0 bases and J 3 bases, leaving 10 bases between the germline ends. The CDR3 contains 15 residues. Per the germline V gene, CDR1 is MNHEY and CDR2 is SVGAGI. The CDR3 coding sequence is TGTGCCAGCAGTTACTCGAGCGCGCCTACAGATACGCAGTATTTT. It is translated as CASSYSSAPTDTQYF.

Remarks on this clonotype: One junction end disagrees with the germline gene, perhaps due to a read error. The rearrangement links TRBV7-2 to TRBJ2-5; D is uncertain. The germline V gene has CDR1 SGHTA and CDR2 FQGNSA. The CDR3 runs 15 residues. In DNA form, the CDR3 reads TGTGCCAGCAGCTTAGGTCCAACGTACCAAGAGGCCCAGTACTTC. Protein: CASSLGPTYQEAQYF. Full variable domain (rest looked up from reference TRBV7-2 and TRBJ2-5): GAGVSQSPSNKVTEKGKDVELRCDPISGHTALYWYRQSLGQGLEFLIYFQGNSAPDKSGLPSDRFSAERTGGSVSTLTIQRTQQEDSAVYLCASSLGPTYQEAQYFGPGTRLLVL.

This clonotype has only a few counts. J is TRBJ2-4 and V is TRBV4-3; D remains ambiguous. Germline-derived CDR1 and CDR2 are LGHNA and YSLEER. The CDR3 is 17 residues long. Trimming pared 1 base from V and 0 bases from J, leaving 13 bases between. The CDR3: CASSQAAHSKAKNIQYF. The DNA of the CDR3 is TGCGCCAGCAGCCAAGCGGCGCATAGTAAAGCCAAAAACATTCAGTACTTC.

This clonotype was seen only a few times. The chain has TRBV4-3 and TRBJ1-5; no firm D call. Trimming stripped 0 bases from V and 8 bases from J, with 8 bases between. Germline CDR1 and CDR2: LGHNA and YSLEER. The CDR3 is 13 amino acids. This CDR3 is CASSQDPFEPQHF. CDR3 nucleotides: TGCGCCAGCAGCCAAGATCCATTTGAGCCCCAGCATTTT.

The CDR3 sequence is CATSTGLAAEQFF. CDR3 sequence (DNA): TGTGCCACCTCGACGGGACTAGCAGCCGAGCAGTTCTTC. V gene TRBV12-3 or TRBV12-4 combines with J gene TRBJ2-1, with 9 bases matching TRBD2. With 10 bases clipped from V and 10 bases from J, the junction kept 11 bases outside the gene matches. CDR3 length: 13 residues.

The chain uses TRBV6-2 or TRBV6-3 and TRBJ2-7, with D possibly TRBD2 on 5 matching bases. The CDR3 contains 12 residues. The germline V gene encodes CDR1 MNHEY and CDR2 SVGEGT. V gave up 5 bases and J gave up 7 bases, with 12 bases separating them. The CDR3 is CASSPGIGEQYF. DNA for the CDR3: TGTGCCAGCAGTCCCGGGATCGGAGAGCAGTACTTC.

This clonotype has a handful of counts. The rearrangement uses TRBV4-3 and TRBJ1-1, with a tentative D call TRBD1 (5 bases). There are 13 residues in the CDR3. Germline V gene sequence: CDR1 LGHNA, CDR2 YSLEER. V was clipped by 1 base and J by 6 bases, with 9 bases between them. The CDR3 DNA follows: TGCGCCAGCAGCCAAGCGCGGGGCTCTGAAGCTTTCTTT. This translates into CASSQARGSEAFF.

This clonotype occurred a few times. The rearrangement joins TRBV7-9 to TRBJ1-2, with 9 bases that match TRBD1. The V and J ends lost 4 bases and 0 bases, in that order; junction bases with no gene match: 6. The CDR3 spans 16 residues. CDR1 and CDR2 from the germline V gene are SEHNR and FQNEAQ (reference sequence). CDR3 nucleotides: TGTGCCAGCAGCTCGGACAGGGGCCTCCCTAACTATGGCTACACCTTC. It specifies CASSSDRGLPNYGYTF.

This chain uses TRBV3-1 with TRBJ2-7; perhaps TRBD2 as D (6 bases). In germline, CDR1 is LGHDT, CDR2 YNNKEL (reference sequence). There are 19 residues in the CDR3. V was shortened by 0 bases and J by 2 bases, with 23 bases between the two germline ends. The CDR3 DNA is TGTGCCAGCAGCCAAGAAAGGCGGATGGGGAGCGGGCCTCCCTACGAGCAGTACTTC. This gives the protein CASSQERRMGSGPPYEQYF.